One and the same sample provided the 8 T cell receptor beta chains below, sequenced in a study of T-cell memory formation after mild COVID-19 (dated by TCRdb to the early 2020s). The library was built by means of 5' RACE. Data came from an Illumina NovaSeq 6000. TCRdb passed the public sequencing reads through fastp at Q25 and MiXCR, retaining productive beta sequences. Merged by CDR3 protein, the rows form single entries marked with the most common genes and DNA. The sample table shows approximately 51,000 distinct CDR3 sequences, and around 10% are seen once. 12% of the sample is held by the ten biggest clonotypes. Sequenced input: PBMCs or a T cell subset sorted from them (not recorded which). These TCRs come from an adult woman who had mild COVID-19 (a few samples of this study predate the infection). The sample titles of this study are shuffled in the database, so cell type and time point are left out; the donor was told from shared clones.

The CDR3 DNA follows: TGTGCCAGCAGTGAACCACCCCCTGGGACTGAAGCTTTCTTT. Its translation: CASSEPPPGTEAFF. This chain connects TRBV2 to TRBJ1-1, with unresolved D. V lost 2 bases and J 5 bases, leaving 12 bases between the germline ends. Looked up from germline, CDR1 is SNHLY and CDR2 is FYNNEI. This CDR3 contains 14 residues.

The chain recombines TRBV27 with TRBJ1-2; D possibly corresponds to TRBD1 (5 bases). Per germline, CDR1 MNHEY and CDR2 SMNVEV (reference sequence). CDR3 length equals 15 residues. Trimming cost V 4 bases and J 7 bases, with 19 bases left between them. The CDR3 reads CASSSTTAPTRGYTF. CDR3 bases: TGTGCCAGCAGTTCCACGACAGCTCCGACTCGTGGCTACACCTTC.

V and J are TRBV12-3 or TRBV12-4 and TRBJ2-7; possibly TRBD2 for D (6 bases). With 6 bases removed from V and 6 bases from J, the gap between germline ends came to 21 bases. This CDR3 contains 15 residues. In DNA form, the CDR3 reads TGTGCCAGCAGCCCGACCCGTGGAGGGTGGGTCGAGCAGTACTTC. It yields the protein CASSPTRGGWVEQYF.

This clonotype was seen a handful of times. The chain is built from TRBV15 and TRBJ1-2; a weak D match, TRBD1 (5 bases). The CDR3 length is 16 residues. Trimming removed 0 bases from V and 5 bases from J, with 16 bases in between. Germline CDR1 and CDR2: LNHNV and YYDKDF (reference sequence). The DNA for the CDR3 is TGTGCCACCAGCAGAGATCGGGGGAGCTCGATGTATGGCTACACCTTC. Protein sequence: CATSRDRGSSMYGYTF.

The rearrangement links TRBV7-9 to TRBJ2-1; tentative D call: TRBD1 (6 bases). Trimming stripped 2 bases from V and 3 bases from J, with 17 bases between. The CDR3 runs 17 residues. The germline V gene encodes CDR1 SEHNR and CDR2 FQNEAQ (reference sequence). This chain's CDR3 is CASSLTGTRGFYNEQFF. The CDR3, as DNA: TGTGCCAGCAGCTTAACCGGGACAAGGGGATTCTACAATGAGCAGTTCTTC. The full variable domain, rest sourced from reference TRBV7-9 and TRBJ2-1, is DTGVSQNPRHKITKRGQNVTFRCDPISEHNRLYWYRQTLGQGPEFLTYFQNEAQLEKSRLLSDRFSAERPKGSFSTLEIQRTEQGDSAMYLCASSLTGTRGFYNEQFFGPGTRLTVL.

The chain links TRBV14 to TRBJ1-4; TRBD1 is a possible D gene (5 bases). The CDR3 has 15 amino acids. The germline V gene encodes CDR1 SGHDN and CDR2 FVKESK. V dropped 5 bases and J dropped 2 bases, with 12 bases sitting between them. The CDR3 is CASSVRQMTNEKLFF. CDR3 bases: TGTGCCAGCAGCGTACGACAGATGACTAATGAAAAACTGTTTTTT.

This clonotype was observed at least ten times. The rearrangement uses TRBV12-3 or TRBV12-4 and TRBJ1-1; D is unclear. This CDR3 has 14 amino acids. Trimming left V 2 bases short and J 5 bases short, with 12 bases between. The CDR3 sequence is CASSLRRSKTEAFF. In DNA, the CDR3 is TGTGCCAGCAGTTTAAGGCGGTCCAAGACTGAAGCTTTCTTT.

This clonotype was detected ten times or more. The chain combines TRBV10-3 with TRBJ2-7; 11 bases match TRBD1. Germline trimming cut 8 bases from V and 5 bases from J; bases unmatched to any gene: 5. CDR1 is ENHRY, CDR2 SYGVKD, per germline. The CDR3 runs 13 residues. In nucleotides, the CDR3 is TGTGCCATCGGCCGGACAGGGGGCCACGAGCAGTACTTC. This sequence encodes CAIGRTGGHEQYF.